The 18 T cell receptor beta chains listed next were all sequenced from one sample in a study of blood T cell repertoires in COVID-19. Data came from immunoSEQ multiplex PCR; TCRdb stores just in-frame clones and leaves some out. Of approximately 150,000 clones detected, around nine tenths appear once; the ten largest clones hold 8.6%. Material: peripheral blood. These receptor sequences come from a woman in her forties or fifties with active or convalescent COVID-19.

The gene calls are TRBV28 and TRBJ1-1; a weak D match, TRBD1 (6 bases). Germline loops: CDR1 MDHEN, CDR2 SYDVKM. The CDR3 loop spans 12 amino acids. Trimming shortened V by 8 bases and J by 8 bases, and 15 bases separated the two germline ends. CDR3 DNA sequence: TGTGCCAGCGTACCCTCCAGGGGAGAAGCTTTCTTT. Translating gives CASVPSRGEAFF.

This clone was detected once. V is TRBV9 and J is TRBJ2-2; D remains unclear. Per germline, CDR1 SGDLS and CDR2 YYNGEE. The ends were cut back, 0 bases at V and 8 bases at J, with 5 bases in the middle. The CDR3 runs to 12 residues. CDR3 sequence reads: CASSVELGELFF. The CDR3 DNA reads as TGTGCCAGCAGCGTAGAATTAGGGGAGCTGTTTTTT. The full variable domain, rest sourced from reference TRBV9 and TRBJ2-2, is DSGVTQTPKHLITATGQRVTLRCSPRSGDLSVYWYQQSLDQGLQFLIQYYNGEERAKGNILERFSAQQFPDLHSELNLSSLELGDSALYFCASSVELGELFFGEGSRLTVL.

The rearrangement links TRBV29-1 to TRBJ1-5; the match to TRBD1 covers 7 bases. The CDR3 extends over 13 amino acids. After removal of 4 bases from V and 3 bases from J, the junction contained 3 bases not matched to a gene. Germline-derived CDR1 and CDR2 are SQVTM and ANQGSEA. The CDR3: CSVAGTDNQPQHF. CDR3 DNA: TGCAGCGTTGCAGGGACAGACAATCAGCCCCAGCATTTT.

The rearrangement joins TRBV5-4 to TRBJ2-6; 7 positions agree with TRBD1. V gave up 0 bases and J gave up 2 bases; unmatched junction bases: 11. Germline V gene lookup returns CDR1 SGHNT and CDR2 YYREEE (reference sequence). This CDR3 contains 19 residues. The chain's CDR3 is CASSLGLRDRNTGANVLTF. CDR3 nucleotides: TGTGCCAGCAGCTTGGGATTACGGGACAGAAACACTGGGGCCAACGTCCTGACTTTC.

The V call is TRBV27, the J call TRBJ1-3; 7 nucleotides agree with TRBD1. The CDR3 consists of 14 residues. J was trimmed by 4 bases and V by 6 bases; bases with no gene match: 6. Germline V gives CDR1 MNHEY, CDR2 SMNVEV (reference sequence). The CDR3 DNA reads TGTGCCAGCAGGAAGGGGGCGCAAGGAAACACCATATATTTT. As protein: CASRKGAQGNTIYF.

This clone showed up just once. V gene TRBV9 combines with J gene TRBJ2-2; perhaps TRBD1 as D (9 bases). CDR3 length equals 17 residues. Per germline, CDR1 SGDLS and CDR2 YYNGEE. V was cut by 3 bases and J by 4 bases, with 19 bases left in between. The chain's CDR3 is CASSAGGDRVFTGELFF. For the CDR3, the DNA is TGTGCCAGCAGCGCCGGGGGGGACAGGGTCTTCACCGGGGAGCTGTTTTTT.

About this clone: One end of the junction does not line up with germline, which may come from a read error. The chain combines TRBV12-3 or TRBV12-4 with TRBJ1-2; D might be TRBD1 (6 bases). The CDR3 length is 10 residues. This CDR3 is CASTNHTGPF. CDR3 coding DNA: TGTGCCAGCACCAATCACACAGGGCCCTTC.

The V call is TRBV2, the J call TRBJ2-7; 10 bases agree with TRBD2. Per the germline V gene, CDR1 is SNHLY and CDR2 is FYNNEI. CDR3 length equals 15 residues. Unmatched junction bases numbered 12, after V lost 6 bases and J lost 7 bases. The CDR3 protein is CASSPPSGSIREQYF. The CDR3 bases are TGTGCCAGCAGCCCCCCTAGCGGGAGTATCCGGGAGCAGTACTTC.

The chain has TRBV5-1 and TRBJ2-3, with 8 positions matching TRBD2. The CDR3 is made up of 14 amino acids. Trimming cost V 6 bases and J 6 bases; bases outside gene matches: 9. CDR1 SGHRS and CDR2 YFSETQ come from the germline V gene. CDR3 nucleotide sequence: TGCGCCAGCACCGGTGGGACTAGATCGGATACGCAGTATTTT. Its translation: CASTGGTRSDTQYF.

This chain links TRBV6-6 with TRBJ1-5, with 11 bases identical to TRBD1. The CDR3 is made up of 17 amino acids. V was clipped by 5 bases and J by 3 bases; unmatched bases: 9. CDR1 is MNHNY, CDR2 SVGAGI, per germline (reference sequence). The CDR3 sequence is CASSRTGTGGLNQPQHF. The CDR3 region has the DNA TGTGCCAGCAGTCGCACCGGGACAGGGGGACTCAATCAGCCCCAGCATTTT.

The chain links TRBV6-2 or TRBV6-3 to TRBJ1-2, with TRBD1 matching 7 bases. The CDR3 extends over 15 amino acids. V shed 0 bases, J shed 5 bases, and the junction held 6 bases outside the gene matches. The germline gives CDR1 MNHEY, CDR2 SVGEGT. The CDR3 DNA sequence: TGTGCCAGCAGTTACTCACAGGGGTACCCGTATGGCTACACCTTC. Amino acid sequence: CASSYSQGYPYGYTF.

CDR3 region: CASSSPGQGSSGANVLTF. For the CDR3, the DNA is TGTGCCAGCAGCTCACCGGGACAGGGCAGCTCTGGGGCCAACGTCCTGACTTTC. The J gene is TRBJ2-6, the V gene TRBV7-2; 9 nucleotides line up with TRBD1. The CDR3 sequence is 18 residues long. Trimming took 4 bases from V and 0 from J; bases not matched to a gene: 7. The germline gives CDR1 SGHTA, CDR2 FQGNSA. Full variable domain (remainder filled in from reference TRBV7-2 and TRBJ2-6): GAGVSQSPSNKVTEKGKDVELRCDPISGHTALYWYRQSLGQGLEFLIYFQGNSAPDKSGLPSDRFSAERTGGSVSTLTIQRTQQEDSAVYLCASSSPGQGSSGANVLTFGAGSRLTVL.

The rearrangement links TRBV6-1 to TRBJ1-5; maybe TRBD1 (6 bases). In germline, CDR1 is MNHNS, CDR2 SASEGT. Trimming cost V 3 bases and J 7 bases, with 10 bases left between them. This CDR3 has 13 amino acids. The CDR3 sequence: CASSDGTRQPQHF. The CDR3 coding sequence is TGTGCCAGCAGTGACGGGACACGACAGCCCCAGCATTTT.

This clone was observed at least ten times. The chain joins TRBV30 to TRBJ1-5; TRBD1 is a possible D gene (6 bases). V was cut by 1 base and J by 3 bases, with 10 bases left in between. CDR3 length: 14 amino acids. CDR1 is GTSNPN, CDR2 SVGIG, per germline (reference sequence). CDR3 sequence reads: CAWSEGVHNQPQHF. As DNA, the CDR3 is TGTGCCTGGAGTGAGGGGGTGCACAATCAGCCCCAGCATTTT.

CDR3: CASSLDPVGSQPQHF. The CDR3 DNA follows: TGTGCCAGCAGCTTAGATCCGGTGGGCAGTCAGCCCCAGCATTTT. The rearrangement links TRBV11-2 to TRBJ1-5; unclear D gene. Germline assignment: CDR1 SGHAT and CDR2 FQNNGV. The CDR3 totals 15 residues. With 0 bases removed from V and 6 bases from J, the gap between germline ends came to 12 bases.

J is TRBJ1-5 and V is TRBV3-1 (or the pseudogene TRBV3-2); TRBD1 is a possible D gene (6 bases). Germline V gene sequence: CDR1 LGHDT, CDR2 YNNKEL (reference sequence). This CDR3 comprises 16 residues. The V and J ends lost 0 bases and 0 bases respectively, with 9 bases between them. This chain's CDR3 is CASSQDGTNSNQPQHF. In nucleotides, the CDR3 is TGTGCCAGCAGCCAAGACGGGACAAATAGCAATCAGCCCCAGCATTTT.

The chain recombines TRBV6-5 with TRBJ1-6, with D possibly TRBD1 on 5 matching bases. The CDR3 sequence is 15 residues long. The germline gives CDR1 MNHEY, CDR2 SVGAGI. V gave up 3 bases and J gave up 7 bases, with 13 bases separating them. The CDR3 coding sequence is TGTGCCAGCAGTTATTGGGCCAGGGAAAATTCACCCCTCCACTTT. Translated, it gives CASSYWARENSPLHF.

V is TRBV6-5 and J is TRBJ1-1; 10 bases map to TRBD1. Trimming at V came to 4 bases and at J to 3 bases, leaving 8 bases not matched to a gene. Per germline, CDR1 MNHEY and CDR2 SVGAGI. The CDR3 is 16 residues long. This chain's CDR3 is CASSWGQGTRDTEAFF. In DNA form, the CDR3 reads TGTGCCAGCAGTTGGGGACAGGGGACCAGGGACACTGAAGCTTTCTTT.